Listed here are 29 T cell receptor beta chains from one sample, sequenced in a study of radiation and T cells in renal cell carcinoma. Measured with immunoSEQ multiplex PCR; TCRdb has only the in-frame clones, and not every one. The sample contains about 90,000 clones, 80% to 90% of which appear only once. Stated time point: blood 4 weeks post-SBRT, at nephrectomy. Treatment indicated: 15 Gy SBRT to primary tumor, nephrectomy 4 weeks later. The input for sequencing was blood, taken from a patient whose treatment included radiotherapy and nephrectomy. These receptors originate from a man in his 60s with renal cell carcinoma.

The rearrangement uses TRBV18 and TRBJ2-2; 7 nucleotides agree with TRBD2. The CDR3 loop spans 16 amino acids. Germline lookup yields CDR1 KGHSH and CDR2 LQKENI. Trimming took 4 bases from V and 0 from J; bases not matched to a gene: 5. The CDR3 sequence: CASSQTGTTNTGELFF. In DNA, the CDR3 is TGTGCCAGCTCACAAACCGGGACTACGAACACCGGGGAGCTGTTTTTT.

This clone has more than one count but fewer than ten. The V call is TRBV11-1, the J call TRBJ2-7, with 9 nucleotides matching TRBD1. The germline gives CDR1 SGHAT, CDR2 FQDESV (reference sequence). J gave up 1 base and V 4 bases, and 8 bases lay outside the gene matches. CDR3 length: 16 residues. CDR3 nucleotide sequence: TGTGCCAGCAGCTCGCCTGCCGGGACAGGGTCCTACGAGCAGTACTTC. Translating it yields CASSSPAGTGSYEQYF.

The V and J genes are TRBV10-2 and TRBJ1-5; possibly TRBD1 for D (6 bases). Trimming pared 2 bases from V and 0 bases from J, leaving 14 bases between. The germline gives CDR1 WSHSY, CDR2 SAAADI. The length of the CDR3 is 17 residues. The CDR3 nucleotides are TGCGCCAGCAGTGAGCAGGGGCCGGCATATAGCAATCAGCCCCAGCATTTT. It encodes CASSEQGPAYSNQPQHF.

The chain has TRBV6-5 and TRBJ2-7; 7 nucleotides align to TRBD1. The CDR3 runs 14 residues. V gave up 0 bases and J gave up 3 bases; unmatched junction bases: 2. In germline, CDR1 is MNHEY, CDR2 SVGAGI. The DNA of the CDR3 is TGTGCCAGCAGTTACTCCTGGGACAGCTACGAGCAGTACTTC. This gives the protein CASSYSWDSYEQYF.

This chain uses TRBV4-3 with TRBJ1-6; a possible D gene is TRBD1 (6 bases). This CDR3 has 14 amino acids. V was trimmed by 0 bases and J by 6 bases, leaving 6 bases between them. Germline assignment: CDR1 LGHNA and CDR2 YSLEER. The CDR3 reads CASSQEGANSPLHF. The CDR3 coding sequence is TGCGCCAGCAGCCAAGAGGGGGCTAATTCACCCCTCCACTTT.

DNA of the CDR3: TGTGCCAGCAGCTTAGTACAGCAGGGCCTCTCTGGAAACACCATATATTTT. This sequence encodes CASSLVQQGLSGNTIYF. V gene TRBV7-6 combines with J gene TRBJ1-3; D perhaps matches TRBD1 (5 bases). Germline values: CDR1 SGHVS, CDR2 FNYEAQ. V was cut by 1 base and J by 0 bases, with 13 bases left in between. The CDR3 spans 17 residues.

The chain couples TRBV23-1 to TRBJ2-7; a possible D gene is TRBD1 (6 bases). TRBV23-1 is flagged as an ORF with uncertain function. Trimming stripped 4 bases from V and 5 bases from J, with 12 bases between. This CDR3 comprises 13 residues. Here the CDR3 reads CASSPTGFHEQYF. The CDR3 nucleotides are TGCGCCAGCAGTCCTACAGGGTTCCACGAGCAGTACTTC.

CDR3 DNA: TGTGCCAGCAGAGCGGGAGGGGACACAGATACGCAGTATTTT. It yields the protein CASRAGGDTDTQYF. The genes are TRBV6-5 and TRBJ2-3, with 10 bases matching TRBD2. With 6 bases clipped from V and 2 bases from J, the junction kept 2 bases outside the gene matches. The CDR3 totals 14 residues. In germline, CDR1 is MNHEY, CDR2 SVGAGI.

The chain links TRBV15 to TRBJ2-5, with a weak D call TRBD1 (5 bases). Germline V CDR1 and CDR2: LNHNV, YYDKDF (reference sequence). The V end lost 0 bases, the J end lost 5 bases, and 7 bases lay between the germline ends. The CDR3 is 13 amino acids. The CDR3 DNA is TGTGCCACCAGCAGAGATAGGGGCGAGACCCAGTACTTC. Protein product: CATSRDRGETQYF.

To note about this clone: Other DNA sequences in this specimen translate into the identical CDR3. This rearrangement joins TRBV18 to TRBJ2-5, with unresolved D. Germline V gene data show CDR1 as KGHSH and CDR2 as LQKENI. Trimming shortened V by 2 bases and J by 4 bases, and 8 bases separated the two germline ends. The CDR3 length is 13 residues. CDR3 loop: CASSPGYSETQYF. As DNA, the CDR3 is TGTGCCAGCTCACCAGGCTATTCAGAGACCCAGTACTTC.

This clone has just a few counts. The chain couples TRBV28 to TRBJ2-2; no clear D gene. This CDR3 has 13 residues. The ends were cut back, 4 bases at V and 6 bases at J, with 9 bases in the middle. CDR1 is MDHEN and CDR2 is SYDVKM in the germline V gene. In DNA form, the CDR3 reads TGTGCCAGCAGTTCACCTACGCCCGGGGAGCTGTTTTTT. Its translation: CASSSPTPGELFF.

This chain joins TRBV7-2 and TRBJ2-7, with D hard to call. The CDR3 runs to 11 residues. The germline V gene has CDR1 SGHTA and CDR2 FQGNSA. The DNA of the CDR3 is TGTGCGGGCGAGTGGTTCTACGAGCAGTACTTC. This sequence encodes CAGEWFYEQYF.

The genes are TRBV19 and TRBJ1-2, with TRBD1 matching over 7 bases. The V and J ends lost 6 bases and 5 bases, in that order; junction bases with no gene match: 6. The CDR3 totals 13 residues. Germline values: CDR1 LNHDA, CDR2 SQIVND (reference sequence). CDR3 residues: CASSPRGEYGYTF. The CDR3 nucleotides read TGTGCCAGTAGCCCCAGGGGGGAGTATGGCTACACCTTC.

The chain is built from TRBV29-1 and TRBJ1-1; D not certain. The CDR3 covers 13 residues. V was clipped by 0 bases and J by 1 base, with 6 bases between them. CDR1 SQVTM and CDR2 ANQGSEA come from the germline V gene. CDR3 sequence: CSVEDFGNTEAFF. The CDR3 DNA follows: TGCAGCGTTGAAGATTTCGGGAACACTGAAGCTTTCTTT.

In its sample, this clone was seen a few times. The chain is built from TRBV2 and TRBJ1-4; D remains ambiguous. Germline V lookup: CDR1 SNHLY, CDR2 FYNNEI. This CDR3 is 15 amino acids long. The ends were cut back, 8 bases at V and 0 bases at J, with 13 bases in the middle. The CDR3 region is CASEPKTATNEKLFF. CDR3 bases: TGTGCCAGCGAGCCAAAAACTGCAACTAATGAAAAACTGTTTTTT. The full variable domain, with the rest looked up from reference TRBV2 and TRBJ1-4, is EPEVTQTPSHQVTQMGQEVILRCVPISNHLYFYWYRQILGQKVEFLVSFYNNEISEKSEIFDDQFSVERPDGSNFTLKIRSTKLEDSAMYFCASEPKTATNEKLFFGSGTQLSVL.

The chain links TRBV27 to TRBJ2-2; no clear D. V lost 3 bases and J lost 5, with 10 bases in between. Looked up from germline, CDR1 is MNHEY and CDR2 is SMNVEV (reference sequence). The CDR3 loop spans 14 amino acids. The CDR3 loop reads CASSFLEMTGELFF. The CDR3 nucleotides read TGTGCCAGCAGTTTCCTCGAGATGACCGGGGAGCTGTTTTTT.

The chain uses TRBV6-5 and TRBJ2-1; 10 bases map to TRBD2. This CDR3 is built from 16 residues. The ends lost 4 bases at V and 5 bases at J; junction bases unmatched: 8. Germline CDR1 reads MNHEY; CDR2 reads SVGAGI. CDR3 protein: CASSSVSGRINNEQFF. The CDR3 nucleotides are TGTGCCAGCAGTTCCGTTAGCGGGAGGATAAACAATGAGCAGTTCTTC.

The chain carries TRBV4-2 and TRBJ2-7; TRBD2 agrees at 9 bases. Looked up from germline, CDR1 is LGHNA and CDR2 is YNFKEQ. There are 15 residues in the CDR3. Germline trimming cut 6 bases from V and 3 bases from J; bases unmatched to any gene: 9. CDR3: CASSPRLREGYEQYF. The CDR3 region has the DNA TGTGCCAGCAGTCCACGCCTGCGGGAGGGCTACGAGCAGTACTTC.

The chain employs TRBV11-2 and TRBJ2-1; no reliable D call. CDR3 length: 12 amino acids. V was clipped by 6 bases and J by 8 bases, with 11 bases between them. Germline V gene data show CDR1 as SGHAT and CDR2 as FQNNGV. CDR3 sequence: CASREGRHEQFF. CDR3 nucleotides: TGTGCCAGCAGGGAAGGGCGTCATGAGCAGTTCTTC.

J is TRBJ1-2 and V is TRBV6-5; D uncertain. V dropped 0 bases and J dropped 3 bases, with 5 bases sitting between them. The CDR3 spans 13 residues. In germline, CDR1 is MNHEY, CDR2 SVGAGI. The CDR3 spells CASSYSADYGYTF. In DNA form, the CDR3 reads TGTGCCAGCAGTTACTCGGCGGACTATGGCTACACCTTC.

The chain recombines TRBV6-5 with TRBJ1-1; TRBD1 is a possible D gene (5 bases). V was pared by 2 bases and J by 5 bases, with 12 bases between. The CDR3 runs to 14 residues. Germline CDR1 reads MNHEY; CDR2 reads SVGAGI. DNA for the CDR3: TGTGCCAGCAGTTACGAGGGCAGGGCGACTGAAGCTTTCTTT. Translated, it gives CASSYEGRATEAFF.

The DNA of the CDR3 is TGTGCCAGCAGCCAAGAGAGAATGCTCACAGATACGCAGTATTTT. Amino acid sequence: CASSQERMLTDTQYF. The genes are TRBV4-2 and TRBJ2-3; D is uncertain. V was cut by 0 bases and J by 2 bases, with 9 bases left in between. The CDR3 consists of 15 residues. Germline CDR1 is LGHNA and CDR2 is YNFKEQ.

This rearrangement joins TRBV7-3 to TRBJ2-1; 7 nucleotides agree with TRBD1. Germline V gene sequence: CDR1 SGHTA, CDR2 FQGTGA. V lost 4 bases and J lost 1; bases outside the gene matches: 4. The CDR3 has 15 amino acids. Here the CDR3 reads CASSSRQGSYNEQFF. For the CDR3, the DNA is TGTGCCAGCAGCTCCAGACAGGGTTCCTACAATGAGCAGTTCTTC.

The chain joins TRBV21-1 to TRBJ2-4. TRBV21-1 is a recognized pseudogene. This CDR3 is 17 amino acids long. CDR3 residues: CASSKAIRDPAKNIQYF. DNA of the CDR3: TGTGCCAGCAGCAAAGCTATTCGGGACCCAGCCAAAAACATTCAGTACTTC.

Only a few counts were recorded for this clone. Within the sample, other DNA sequences also encode this same CDR3. This chain connects TRBV2 to TRBJ1-5, with 7 bases that match TRBD1. The germline CDR1 and CDR2 sequences are SNHLY and FYNNEI. The CDR3 loop spans 14 amino acids. The J segment lost 6 bases and the V segment lost 5 bases, leaving 7 bases of the junction unmatched. This CDR3 is CASSRDREGQPQHF. DNA for the CDR3: TGTGCCAGCAGTCGGGACAGAGAAGGTCAGCCCCAGCATTTT.

The genes are TRBV27 and TRBJ2-7; D may be TRBD1 (8 bases). The germline V gene has CDR1 MNHEY and CDR2 SMNVEV (reference sequence). Trimming removed 3 bases at V and 6 bases at J, with 15 bases between. There are 14 residues in the CDR3. The CDR3 is CASSFDRGGFEQYF. In DNA, the CDR3 is TGTGCCAGCAGTTTCGACAGGGGAGGGTTCGAGCAGTACTTC.

The rearrangement links TRBV6-5 to TRBJ1-6; a possible D gene is TRBD1 (5 bases). Trimming removed 0 bases from V and 10 bases from J, with 16 bases in between. This CDR3 is built from 16 residues. Germline CDR1 reads MNHEY; CDR2 reads SVGAGI. As DNA, the CDR3 is TGTGCCAGCAGTTACTCCGGGACTCTTACGGTCTCACCCCTCCACTTT. Translating it yields CASSYSGTLTVSPLHF.

This chain uses TRBV10-3 with TRBJ1-1; no clear D gene. The germline gives CDR1 ENHRY, CDR2 SYGVKD. Trimming cost V 6 bases and J 2 bases, with 13 bases left between them. CDR3 length: 14 amino acids. CDR3 nucleotide sequence: TGTGCCATCAGCCGAAGACCCCTCAACACTGAAGCTTTCTTT. This codes for CAISRRPLNTEAFF.

V is TRBV7-9 and J is TRBJ2-2; D tentatively reads TRBD1 or TRBD2 (5 bases each). The V gene's germline CDR1 is SEHNR and CDR2 FQNEAQ (reference sequence). The CDR3 totals 16 residues. V was pared by 8 bases and J by 4 bases, with 20 bases between. The CDR3 nucleotides read TGTGCCAGCCCTCCGGGCAGGGCGGGTAGCACCGGGGAGCTGTTTTTT. Its translation is CASPPGRAGSTGELFF. Variable domain in full (rest from reference TRBV7-9 and TRBJ2-2): DTGVSQNPRHKITKRGQNVTFRCDPISEHNRLYWYRQTLGQGPEFLTYFQNEAQLEKSRLLSDRFSAERPKGSFSTLEIQRTEQGDSAMYLCASPPGRAGSTGELFFGEGSRLTVL.